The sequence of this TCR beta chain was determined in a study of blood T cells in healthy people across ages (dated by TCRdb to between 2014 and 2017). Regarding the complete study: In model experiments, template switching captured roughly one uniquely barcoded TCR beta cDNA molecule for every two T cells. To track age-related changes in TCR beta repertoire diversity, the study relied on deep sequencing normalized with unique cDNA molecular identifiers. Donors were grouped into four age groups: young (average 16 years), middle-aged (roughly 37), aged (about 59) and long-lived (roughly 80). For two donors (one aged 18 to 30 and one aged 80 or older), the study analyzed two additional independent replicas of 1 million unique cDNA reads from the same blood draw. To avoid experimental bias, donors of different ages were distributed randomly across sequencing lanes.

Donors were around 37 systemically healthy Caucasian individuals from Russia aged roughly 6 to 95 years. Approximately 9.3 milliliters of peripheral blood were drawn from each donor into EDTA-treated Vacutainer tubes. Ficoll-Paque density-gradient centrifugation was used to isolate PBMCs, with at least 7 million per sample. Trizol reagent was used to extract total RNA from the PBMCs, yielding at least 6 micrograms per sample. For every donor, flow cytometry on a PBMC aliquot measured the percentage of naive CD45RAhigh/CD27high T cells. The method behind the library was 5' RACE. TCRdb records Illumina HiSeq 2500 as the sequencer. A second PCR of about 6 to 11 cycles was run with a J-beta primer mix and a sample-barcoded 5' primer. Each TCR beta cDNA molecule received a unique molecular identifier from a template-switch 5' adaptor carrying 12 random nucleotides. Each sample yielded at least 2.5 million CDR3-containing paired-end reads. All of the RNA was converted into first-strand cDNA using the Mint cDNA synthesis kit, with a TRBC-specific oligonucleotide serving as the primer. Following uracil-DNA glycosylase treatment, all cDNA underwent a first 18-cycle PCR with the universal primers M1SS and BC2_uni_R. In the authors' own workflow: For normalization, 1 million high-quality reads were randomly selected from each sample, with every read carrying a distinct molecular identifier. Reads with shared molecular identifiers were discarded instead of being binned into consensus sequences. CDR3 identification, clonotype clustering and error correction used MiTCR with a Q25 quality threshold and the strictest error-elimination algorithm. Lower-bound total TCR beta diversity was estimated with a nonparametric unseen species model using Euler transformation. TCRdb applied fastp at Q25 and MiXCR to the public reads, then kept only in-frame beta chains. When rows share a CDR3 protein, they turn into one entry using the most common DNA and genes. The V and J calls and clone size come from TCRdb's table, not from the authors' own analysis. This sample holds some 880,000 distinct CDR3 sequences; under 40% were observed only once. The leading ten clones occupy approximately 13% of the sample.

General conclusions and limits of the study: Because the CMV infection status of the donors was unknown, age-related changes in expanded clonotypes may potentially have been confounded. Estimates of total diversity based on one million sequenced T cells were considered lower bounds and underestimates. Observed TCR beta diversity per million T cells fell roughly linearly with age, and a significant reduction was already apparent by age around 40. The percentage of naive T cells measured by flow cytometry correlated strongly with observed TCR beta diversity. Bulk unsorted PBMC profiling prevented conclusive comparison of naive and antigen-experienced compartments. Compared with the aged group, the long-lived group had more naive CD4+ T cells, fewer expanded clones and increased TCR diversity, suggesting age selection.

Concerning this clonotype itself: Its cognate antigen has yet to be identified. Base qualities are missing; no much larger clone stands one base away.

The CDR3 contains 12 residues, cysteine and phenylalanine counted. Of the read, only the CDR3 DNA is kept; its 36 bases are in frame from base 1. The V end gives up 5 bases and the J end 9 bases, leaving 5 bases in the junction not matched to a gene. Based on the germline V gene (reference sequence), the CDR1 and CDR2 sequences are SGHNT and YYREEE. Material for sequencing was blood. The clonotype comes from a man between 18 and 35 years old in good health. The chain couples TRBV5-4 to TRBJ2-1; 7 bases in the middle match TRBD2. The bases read TGTGCCAGCAGTGGGGGGGGGGTTGAGCAGTTCTTC. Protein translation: CASSGGGVEQFF.